Following are 15 T cell receptor beta chains from one sample sequenced in a study of T cell responses to AZD1222 COVID-19 vaccine. The repertoire was sequenced with immunoSEQ multiplex PCR; TCRdb's copy has only in-frame clones and lacks some. The sample lists approximately 140,000 clones, roughly 93% occurring once. The source was peripheral blood, collected on day 0 of MenACWY control vaccination. The receptors were gathered from an adult in good health.

This sequence joins TRBV5-4 and TRBJ1-1; 7 bases line up with TRBD1. The trim removed 3 bases at V and 4 bases at J, leaving 3 bases unmatched. CDR1 and CDR2 (germline): SGHNT, YYREEE (reference sequence). This CDR3 is built from 13 residues. CDR3 sequence (DNA): TGTGCCAGCAGCTCAACAGGGGTCACTGAAGCTTTCTTT. Amino acids: CASSSTGVTEAFF.

This sequence joins TRBV3-1 (or the pseudogene TRBV3-2) and TRBJ2-5; 8 nucleotides match TRBD2. The junction had 10 bases not matched to a gene; V was cut back by 4 bases and J by 3 bases. Germline V gene sequence: CDR1 LGHDT, CDR2 YNNKEL (reference sequence). The CDR3 spans 16 residues. The CDR3 reads CASSPSLTAGEETQYF. The CDR3 DNA follows: TGTGCCAGCAGCCCCTCTCTCACAGCGGGAGAAGAGACCCAGTACTTC.

The CDR3 sequence is CASRDLLTDTQYF. CDR3 nucleotides: TGTGCCAGCCGGGATCTCCTCACAGATACGCAGTATTTT. The chain carries TRBV2 and TRBJ2-3; D is perhaps TRBD2 (5 bases). Germline V gene sequence: CDR1 SNHLY, CDR2 FYNNEI. V was pared by 8 bases and J by 2 bases, with 11 bases between. The CDR3 has 13 residues.

In its sample, this clone was seen once. J is TRBJ2-1 and V is TRBV25-1, with TRBD2 identical over 9 bases. The CDR3 is made up of 15 amino acids. V lost 6 bases, J lost 4 bases, and 7 bases stayed unmatched. Germline assignment: CDR1 MGHDK and CDR2 SYGVNS. In nucleotides, the CDR3 is TGTGCCAGCAGCATCCGACTAGCGGAATACAATGAGCAGTTCTTC. Translated, it gives CASSIRLAEYNEQFF.

The sample holds one count of this clone. The chain carries TRBV3-1 (or the pseudogene TRBV3-2) and TRBJ2-1; 9 bases align to TRBD1. The CDR3 spans 16 residues. Trimming took 1 base from V and 8 from J; bases not matched to a gene: 9. Per the germline V gene, CDR1 is LGHDT and CDR2 is YNNKEL (reference sequence). The CDR3 nucleotides read TGTGCCAGCAGCCAAGGGGCCGGGACAGGGACTGATGAGCAGTTCTTC. This translates into CASSQGAGTGTDEQFF.

This chain uses TRBV19 with TRBJ2-2; D is possibly TRBD1 or TRBD2 (5 bases each). The CDR3 consists of 15 residues. V was trimmed by 4 bases and J by 9 bases, leaving 18 bases between them. Per germline, CDR1 LNHDA and CDR2 SQIVND (reference sequence). CDR3 loop: CASSTLRDQGRELFF. In DNA form, the CDR3 reads TGTGCCAGTAGTACACTCCGGGACCAAGGGAGGGAGCTGTTTTTT.

The chain links TRBV6-1 to TRBJ1-1; D is unresolved. The CDR3 has 14 residues. Trimming removed 2 bases from V and 0 bases from J, with 7 bases in between. The germline V gene has CDR1 MNHNS and CDR2 SASEGT. CDR3 nucleotide sequence: TGTGCCAGCAGTGAACAGGCTATGAACACTGAAGCTTTCTTT. Translated, it gives CASSEQAMNTEAFF.

Only one count was recorded for this clone. The chain links TRBV4-3 to TRBJ1-1, with TRBD1 as a possible D gene (5 bases). Germline loops: CDR1 LGHNA, CDR2 YSLEER. V dropped 0 bases and J dropped 5 bases, with 13 bases sitting between them. The CDR3 covers 15 residues. CDR3 residues: CASSQDIGWGTEAFF. The CDR3 DNA is TGCGCCAGCAGCCAAGACATCGGGTGGGGGACTGAAGCTTTCTTT.

The chain employs TRBV5-1 and TRBJ2-1, with a possible D match to TRBD2 (6 bases). Germline V gene sequence: CDR1 SGHRS, CDR2 YFSETQ. This CDR3 comprises 16 residues. The germline V and J ends were trimmed by 4 bases and 0 bases, with 14 bases remaining between them. CDR3 bases: TGCGCCAGCAGCCGCGGTGCGGGGAGCTCCTACAATGAGCAGTTCTTC. Its translation is CASSRGAGSSYNEQFF.

This rearrangement joins TRBV5-4 to TRBJ1-1; the D is unclear. Trimming took off 0 bases at V and 0 bases at J, with 12 bases between the two ends. CDR3 size: 16 residues. Germline CDR1 and CDR2: SGHNT and YYREEE (reference sequence). CDR3 sequence reads: CASSLGGPQMNTEAFF. The CDR3 nucleotides are TGTGCCAGCAGCTTGGGAGGACCCCAGATGAACACTGAAGCTTTCTTT.

The V gene is TRBV6-5, the J gene TRBJ1-1; a possible D gene is TRBD1 (5 bases). The CDR3 is made up of 11 amino acids. Germline-derived CDR1 and CDR2 are MNHEY and SVGAGI. The V end was cut by 4 bases, the J end by 8 bases, with 8 bases between. CDR3 region: CASSWGDEAFF. The CDR3 DNA is TGTGCCAGCAGTTGGGGGGACGAAGCTTTCTTT.

This clone occurred once. This rearrangement joins TRBV5-4 to TRBJ1-4; D is uncertain. The V end lost 6 bases, the J end lost 8 bases, and 17 bases lay between the germline ends. Germline V gene data show CDR1 as SGHNT and CDR2 as YYREEE (reference sequence). The CDR3 totals 14 residues. CDR3 loop: CASTTAWSDEKLFF. The CDR3 bases are TGTGCCAGCACTACCGCTTGGAGCGACGAAAAACTGTTTTTT.

The chain couples TRBV27 to TRBJ1-6; no reliable D call. The CDR3 sequence is 18 residues long. CDR1 is MNHEY, CDR2 SMNVEV, per germline (reference sequence). Trimming removed 0 bases at V and 3 bases at J, with 15 bases between. Written as DNA, the CDR3 is TGTGCCAGCAGTTTATCTCCCTCGTGGGCTCTCTATAATTCACCCCTCCACTTT. This translates into CASSLSPSWALYNSPLHF.

The chain links TRBV7-9 to TRBJ1-2; 9 positions agree with TRBD1. Germline values: CDR1 SEHNR, CDR2 FQNEAQ (reference sequence). The CDR3 runs 14 residues. V was clipped by 6 bases and J by 4 bases; unmatched bases: 6. CDR3 nucleotide sequence: TGTGCCAGCAGTCATCCGGGACAGGGCTATGGCTACACCTTC. It yields the protein CASSHPGQGYGYTF.

In its sample, this clone was seen a few times. V usage is TRBV7-2 and J usage is TRBJ1-2; 11 bases are a match to TRBD1. Trimming took 1 base from V and 8 from J; bases not matched to a gene: 6. Germline V lookup: CDR1 SGHTA, CDR2 FQGNSA. The CDR3 length is 15 residues. CDR3 coding DNA: TGTGCCAGCAGCTTAGAGACGGACAGGGGGCTCGGCTACACCTTC. This codes for CASSLETDRGLGYTF. Looking up the rest from reference TRBV7-2 and TRBJ1-2 gives the full variable domain: GAGVSQSPSNKVTEKGKDVELRCDPISGHTALYWYRQSLGQGLEFLIYFQGNSAPDKSGLPSDRFSAERTGGSVSTLTIQRTQQEDSAVYLCASSLETDRGLGYTFGSGTRLTVV.